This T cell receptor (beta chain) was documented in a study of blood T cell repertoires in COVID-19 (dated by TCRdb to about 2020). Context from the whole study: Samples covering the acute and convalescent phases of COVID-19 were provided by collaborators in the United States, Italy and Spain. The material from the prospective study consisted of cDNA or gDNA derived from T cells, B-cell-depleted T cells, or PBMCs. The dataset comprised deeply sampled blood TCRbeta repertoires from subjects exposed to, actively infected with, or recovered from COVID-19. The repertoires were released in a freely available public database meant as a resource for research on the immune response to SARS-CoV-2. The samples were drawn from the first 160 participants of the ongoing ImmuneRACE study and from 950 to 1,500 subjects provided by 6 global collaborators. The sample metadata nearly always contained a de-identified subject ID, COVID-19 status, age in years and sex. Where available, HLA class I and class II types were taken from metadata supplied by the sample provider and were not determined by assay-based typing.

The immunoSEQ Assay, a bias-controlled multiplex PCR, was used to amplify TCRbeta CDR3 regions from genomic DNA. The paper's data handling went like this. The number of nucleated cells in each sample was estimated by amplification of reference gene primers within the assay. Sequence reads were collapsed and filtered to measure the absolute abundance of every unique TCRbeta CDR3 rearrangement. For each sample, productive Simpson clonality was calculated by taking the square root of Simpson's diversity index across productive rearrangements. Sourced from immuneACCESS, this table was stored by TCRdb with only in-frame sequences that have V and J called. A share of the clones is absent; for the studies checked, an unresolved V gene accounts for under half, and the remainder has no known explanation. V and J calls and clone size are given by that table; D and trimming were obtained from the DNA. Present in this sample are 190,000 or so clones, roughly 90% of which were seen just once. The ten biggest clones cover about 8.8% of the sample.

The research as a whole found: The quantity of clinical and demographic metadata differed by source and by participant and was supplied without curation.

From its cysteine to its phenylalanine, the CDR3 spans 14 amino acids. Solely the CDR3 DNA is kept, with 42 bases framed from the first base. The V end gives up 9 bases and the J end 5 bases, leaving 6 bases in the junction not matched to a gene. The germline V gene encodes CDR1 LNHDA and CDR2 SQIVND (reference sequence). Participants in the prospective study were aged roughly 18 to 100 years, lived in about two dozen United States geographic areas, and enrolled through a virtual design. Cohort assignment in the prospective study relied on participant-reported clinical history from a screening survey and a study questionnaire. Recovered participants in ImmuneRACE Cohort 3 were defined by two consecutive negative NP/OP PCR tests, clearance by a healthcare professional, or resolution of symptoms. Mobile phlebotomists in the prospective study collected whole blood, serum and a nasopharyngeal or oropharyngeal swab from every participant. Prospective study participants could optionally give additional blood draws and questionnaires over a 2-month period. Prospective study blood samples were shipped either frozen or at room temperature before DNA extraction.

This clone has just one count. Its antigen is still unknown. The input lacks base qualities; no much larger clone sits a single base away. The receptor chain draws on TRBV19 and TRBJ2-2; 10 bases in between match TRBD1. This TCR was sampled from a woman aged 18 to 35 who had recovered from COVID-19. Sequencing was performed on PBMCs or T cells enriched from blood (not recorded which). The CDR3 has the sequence CASTDRGRTGELFF. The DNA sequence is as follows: TGTGCCAGCACGGACAGGGGGAGAACCGGGGAGCTGTTTTTT.